Sequencing of this T cell receptor beta chain was carried out in a study of cytomegalovirus exposure and HLA in healthy donors. V dropped 0 bases and J dropped 1 base, with 11 bases sitting between them. Germline V gene lookup returns CDR1 SGDLS and CDR2 YYNGEE. The CDR3 runs 16 residues. 60 Vbeta and 13 Jbeta primers were used in PCR. Repertoires were generated with immunoSEQ multiplex PCR, while TCRdb's copy carries only in-frame clones and drops some. The repertoire holds some 110,000 clones, with about 84% as singletons. This clone was detected only once. The antigen is not known. Study-wide points: Exclusion applied to some V segments, including TRBV6-2 and TRBV6-3, as they were indistinguishable. Associated with cytomegalovirus, according to the listing, were 150 to 200 TCR beta chains.

The gene calls are TRBV9 and TRBJ2-1; TRBD1 might be the D (5 bases). This TCR came from a middle-aged man in good health and CMV-seronegative. The sample comprised PBMCs. In nucleotides, the CDR3 is TGTGCCAGCAGCGTAGAGGGGCCCTTATCCTACAATGAGCAGTTCTTC. It is translated as CASSVEGPLSYNEQFF.